The T cell receptor beta chain described here comes from a study of tumor-infiltrating lymphocytes in oesophageal squamous cell carcinoma. This clonotype was counted a few times. MiXCR, applied by TCRdb to the PCR reads, yields one record per CDR3 protein. The data contain about 12,000 distinct CDR3 sequences, about 55% of them singletons. This CDR3 comprises 14 residues. V was pared by 2 bases and J by 11 bases, with 18 bases between. CDR1 and CDR2 from the germline V gene are SGHTA and FQGNSA. The source is a female donor with esophageal squamous cell carcinoma. The genes are TRBV7-2 and TRBJ2-5; tentative D call: TRBD1 (6 bases). The sequenced material came from esophageal tumor tissue. CDR3 coding DNA: TGTGCCAGCAGCTTACTAGCCTCTGAGGGGGAGCAGTACTTC. It encodes CASSLLASEGEQYF.